This T cell receptor beta chain was retrieved from a study of control samples from healthy donors and cancer patients (dated by TCRdb to the early 2020s). The CDR3 contains 15 residues, cysteine and phenylalanine counted. The read is trimmed to its CDR3 DNA, 45 bases read in frame from base 1. From a lookup of the germline V gene, CDR1 and CDR2 are SNHLY and FYNNEI. V was cut back by 6 bases and J by 3 bases, leaving a gap of 15 bases between them. Regarding this clone: Its target antigen remains unknown. No per-base quality is available; no much larger clone lies one base away.

The library was produced with the immunoSEQ multiplex PCR assay. The clones in this table, taken by TCRdb from immuneACCESS, are in-frame only. Not every clone is retained; where verified, under half of the shortfall comes from an unresolved V gene, and the cause of the rest is unknown. The sample profile shows some 90,000 clones; less than 90% of them were found once. 7.5% to 8% of the sample comes from the top ten. This TCR derives from a woman aged 55-69 years in good health. The source material was blood. The chain is encoded by TRBV2 joined to TRBJ1-5, with the D gene too uncertain to name. The bases read TGTGCCAGCAGGGGGAGCCTTAGGGACAATCAGCCCCAGCATTTT. Its translation is CASRGSLRDNQPQHF.